This TCR beta chain derives from a study of early T cells in non-severe SARS-CoV-2 infection. On the study more broadly: Sequencing input comprised bulk RNA from unsorted whole blood; chain pairing was not available. Whole-study findings and limits: Matching against VDJdb likely underestimated virus-specific expansions, favoring anti-spike CD8.

This CDR3 spans 14 amino acids. Germline V gene lookup returns CDR1 SNHLY and CDR2 FYNNEI. J was trimmed by 4 bases and V by 7 bases; bases with no gene match: 10. The TCR library protocol attached unique molecular identifiers to the individual cDNA molecules. TCRdb called the 5' RACE reads again in MiXCR, with one record for every CDR3 protein. The sample has approximately 65,000 distinct CDR3 sequences, roughly a tenth seen once. Ten or more counts support this clonotype. Its antigen is not identified. The sample consisted of whole blood. The sequence was obtained from an adult who was a healthcare worker with PCR-confirmed SARS-CoV-2 infection or an uninfected control (not recorded which). The chain links TRBV2 to TRBJ2-7, with 7 bases aligning to TRBD2. The CDR3 reads CASMGLPRIYEQYF. DNA for the CDR3: TGTGCCAGCATGGGACTACCCAGAATATACGAGCAGTACTTC.